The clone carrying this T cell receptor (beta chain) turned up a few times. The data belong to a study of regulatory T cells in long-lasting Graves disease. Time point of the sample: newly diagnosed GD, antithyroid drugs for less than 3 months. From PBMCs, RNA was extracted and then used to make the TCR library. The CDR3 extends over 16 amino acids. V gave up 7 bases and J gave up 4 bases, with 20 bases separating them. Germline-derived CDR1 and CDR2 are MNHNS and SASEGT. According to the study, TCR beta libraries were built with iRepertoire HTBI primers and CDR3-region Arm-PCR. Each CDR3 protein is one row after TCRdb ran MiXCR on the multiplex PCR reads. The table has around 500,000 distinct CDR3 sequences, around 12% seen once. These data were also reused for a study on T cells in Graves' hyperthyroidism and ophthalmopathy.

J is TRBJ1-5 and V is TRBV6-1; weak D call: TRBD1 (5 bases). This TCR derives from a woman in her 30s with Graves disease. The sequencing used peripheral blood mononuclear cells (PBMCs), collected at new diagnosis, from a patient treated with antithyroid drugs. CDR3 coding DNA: TGTGCCAGCAAAACCCTCGACGGGGCAGCAAATCAGCCCCAGCATTTT. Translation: CASKTLDGAANQPQHF.